Below, 26 T cell receptor beta chains from the same sample are listed, as sequenced in a study of blood T cell repertoires in COVID-19. The protocol was immunoSEQ multiplex PCR, while the TCRdb copy is restricted to in-frame clones and leaves out a portion. Here the sample spans 97,000 or so clones, approximately 78% being singletons. The sample taken for sequencing was peripheral blood. These receptor sequences come from a man between 60 and 75 years old with active or convalescent COVID-19.

This clone has a handful of counts. The gene calls are TRBV9 and TRBJ1-4, with D unclear. Per the germline V gene, CDR1 is SGDLS and CDR2 is YYNGEE. The CDR3 length is 15 residues. Trimming left V 3 bases short and J 4 bases short, with 13 bases between. The CDR3 DNA is TGTGCCAGCAGCGCAAAACTGATGGTTAATGAAAAACTGTTTTTT. This gives the protein CASSAKLMVNEKLFF.

The V and J genes are TRBV9 and TRBJ2-1, with a possible D match to TRBD1 (5 bases). This CDR3 has 15 residues. CDR1 is SGDLS and CDR2 is YYNGEE in the germline V gene. V was shortened by 0 bases and J by 2 bases, with 9 bases between the two germline ends. The CDR3 protein is CASSVAQGTYNEQFF. The CDR3 nucleotides read TGTGCCAGCAGCGTAGCTCAGGGCACCTACAATGAGCAGTTCTTC. The full variable domain, with the rest looked up from reference TRBV9 and TRBJ2-1, is DSGVTQTPKHLITATGQRVTLRCSPRSGDLSVYWYQQSLDQGLQFLIQYYNGEERAKGNILERFSAQQFPDLHSELNLSSLELGDSALYFCASSVAQGTYNEQFFGPGTRLTVL.

The chain is built from TRBV21-1 and TRBJ2-3; the table's D call TRBD2 went unverified against the DNA. TRBV21-1 is labeled a pseudogene. This CDR3 comprises 17 residues. In DNA, the CDR3 is TGTGCCAGCAGCAAAGAGGGGCCAGCGGGGGGCACAGATACGCAGTATTTT. Translated, it gives CASSKEGPAGGTDTQYF.

The chain couples TRBV18 to TRBJ2-7, with 10 nucleotides matching TRBD1. This CDR3 is built from 16 residues. From germline, CDR1 is KGHSH and CDR2 LQKENI. After removal of 2 bases from V and 5 bases from J, the junction contained 9 bases not matched to a gene. CDR3 sequence (DNA): TGTGCCAGCTCACCAGGGACAGGGGTGGGGATGGACGAGCAGTACGTC. Encoded protein: CASSPGTGVGMDEQYV.

The gene calls are TRBV27 and TRBJ1-2; no clear D gene. The CDR3 totals 20 residues. Germline CDR1 is MNHEY and CDR2 is SMNVEV (reference sequence). V lost 3 bases and J lost 8, with 34 bases in between. CDR3 nucleotide sequence: TGTGCCAGCAGTTTTTCCGAAGATACGTATTTGGCACTTCCCCTGAGGGGCTACACCTTC. Residues: CASSFSEDTYLALPLRGYTF.

There are a few counts of this clone. This sequence joins TRBV7-6 and TRBJ2-2, with 7 bases matching TRBD1. Germline V gives CDR1 SGHVS, CDR2 FNYEAQ. V was pared by 5 bases and J by 0 bases, with 9 bases of the junction left unmatched. This CDR3 region has 17 residues. In DNA form, the CDR3 reads TGTGCCAGCAGCCCCGACGGACAGGCTGCGAACACCGGGGAGCTGTTTTTT. Its protein product is CASSPDGQAANTGELFF.

The rearrangement joins TRBV11-2 to TRBJ2-5; TRBD2 agrees at 10 bases. Looked up from germline, CDR1 is SGHAT and CDR2 is FQNNGV. The ends lost 7 bases at V and 2 bases at J; junction bases unmatched: 7. The CDR3 extends over 15 amino acids. CDR3 protein: CASIPYSGGQETQYF. In nucleotides, the CDR3 is TGTGCCAGCATCCCTTATAGCGGGGGGCAAGAGACCCAGTACTTC.

This chain connects TRBV7-7 to TRBJ2-5; 12 nucleotides agree with TRBD2. CDR3 length: 16 amino acids. CDR1 SSHAT and CDR2 FNYEAQ come from the germline V gene (reference sequence). With V trimmed by 5 bases and J by 1 base, 5 bases remained unmatched. The chain's CDR3 is CASSLGLAGPQETQYF. In DNA, the CDR3 is TGTGCCAGCAGCCTTGGACTAGCGGGACCCCAAGAGACCCAGTACTTC. The full variable domain, with the rest looked up from reference TRBV7-7 and TRBJ2-5, is GAGVSQSPRYKVTKRGQDVTLRCDPISSHATLYWYQQALGQGPEFLTYFNYEAQPDKSGLPSDRFSAERPEGSISTLTIQRTEQRDSAMYRCASSLGLAGPQETQYFGPGTRLLVL.

The CDR3 DNA reads as TGTGCCAGCAGCCAGGGGGACAGGGCGGCCACAGATACGCAGTATTTT. It specifies CASSQGDRAATDTQYF. The chain employs TRBV3-1 (or the pseudogene TRBV3-2) and TRBJ2-3; 9 positions agree with TRBD1. The length of the CDR3 is 16 residues. Germline V gives CDR1 LGHDT, CDR2 YNNKEL (reference sequence). V trimming: 3 bases; J trimming: 2 bases; junction bases outside the gene matches: 6.

The chain links TRBV19 to TRBJ1-5; D might be TRBD1 (6 bases). Per the germline V gene, CDR1 is LNHDA and CDR2 is SQIVND (reference sequence). The V end lost 5 bases, the J end lost 4 bases, and 15 bases lay between the germline ends. The CDR3 spans 15 residues. CDR3 loop: CASSGQLMSNQPQHF. The CDR3, as DNA: TGTGCCAGTAGTGGACAGTTAATGTCGAATCAGCCCCAGCATTTT.

The V call is TRBV4-3, the J call TRBJ1-4; D is perhaps TRBD1 (5 bases). CDR3 length: 13 residues. V was shortened by 3 bases and J by 5 bases, with 7 bases between the two germline ends. Per the germline V gene, CDR1 is LGHNA and CDR2 is YSLEER. DNA for the CDR3: TGCGCCAGCAGCCAGAACAGGAATGAAAAACTGTTTTTT. Its translation is CASSQNRNEKLFF.

J is TRBJ2-5 and V is TRBV6-5; possibly TRBD1 for D (5 bases). CDR1 is MNHEY, CDR2 SVGAGI, per germline. This CDR3 is 15 amino acids long. Trimming took 5 bases from V and 2 from J, leaving 15 bases between them. The CDR3 nucleotides are TGTGCCAGCAGTCGTAAGGGGCGCCCGCAAGAGACCCAGTACTTC. It yields the protein CASSRKGRPQETQYF.

The J gene is TRBJ1-6, the V gene TRBV27; the D gene is possibly TRBD1 (5 bases). CDR3 size: 13 residues. Germline V gene data show CDR1 as MNHEY and CDR2 as SMNVEV (reference sequence). Trimming stripped 3 bases from V and 8 bases from J, with 8 bases between. Written as DNA, the CDR3 is TGTGCCAGCAGTTTGGGGCCCCATTCACCCCTCCACTTT. Translated, it gives CASSLGPHSPLHF.

CDR3 protein: CASEGGATSDSCEQYV. The CDR3 nucleotides are TGCGCCAGCGAAGGGGGGGCGACTAGCGACAGTTGTGAGCAGTACGTC. The chain couples TRBV4-3 to TRBJ2-7, with 8 positions matching TRBD2. CDR1 is LGHNA, CDR2 YSLEER, per germline. The CDR3 extends over 16 amino acids. J lost 7 bases, V lost 8 bases, and 19 bases had no gene match.

This clone was observed once. V and J are TRBV21-1 and TRBJ2-2; TRBD2 was called by the table and not checked on the DNA. TRBV21-1 is recorded as a pseudogene. The CDR3 loop spans 18 amino acids. This CDR3 reads CASSKAPRREGLDGELFF. In DNA, the CDR3 is TGTGCCAGCAGCAAAGCCCCTAGGCGGGAGGGACTTGACGGGGAGCTGTTTTTT.

The chain uses TRBV5-1 and TRBJ2-2; TRBD2 is a possible D gene (6 bases). With 0 bases removed from V and 4 bases from J, the gap between germline ends came to 10 bases. The CDR3 has 15 residues. Germline CDR1 and CDR2: SGHRS and YFSETQ. CDR3 region: CASSLGNSGTGELFF. The DNA for the CDR3 is TGCGCCAGCAGCTTGGGTAATAGCGGCACCGGGGAGCTGTTTTTT.

The gene calls are TRBV27 and TRBJ1-1; D may be TRBD1 (5 bases). The CDR3 is made up of 14 amino acids. Germline lookup yields CDR1 MNHEY and CDR2 SMNVEV (reference sequence). Trimming stripped 1 base from V and 2 bases from J, with 8 bases between. CDR3 loop: CASSLWGSNTEAFF. Here the CDR3 DNA reads TGTGCCAGCAGTTTATGGGGCAGCAACACTGAAGCTTTCTTT.

This sequence joins TRBV6-2 or TRBV6-3 and TRBJ1-1, with TRBD1 matching over 8 bases. Trimming at V came to 6 bases and at J to 6 bases, leaving 12 bases not matched to a gene. This CDR3 region has 15 residues. Germline CDR1 and CDR2: MNHEY and SVGEGT. The CDR3 loop is CASSSGGTGTPEAFF. The CDR3 DNA follows: TGTGCCAGCAGCTCTGGCGGGACAGGCACCCCTGAAGCTTTCTTT.

The chain recombines TRBV30 with TRBJ1-4, with a weak D call TRBD1 (5 bases). Trimming stripped 4 bases from V and 7 bases from J, with 16 bases between. CDR1 and CDR2 from the germline V gene are GTSNPN and SVGIG (reference sequence). The CDR3 totals 14 residues. This chain's CDR3 is CAWTRDFRREKLFF. The CDR3 nucleotides read TGTGCCTGGACCCGGGACTTTCGGCGTGAAAAACTGTTTTTT.

The rearrangement links TRBV5-1 to TRBJ2-1; 13 nucleotides match TRBD2. This CDR3 contains 18 residues. Germline V gene lookup returns CDR1 SGHRS and CDR2 YFSETQ. The junction had 8 bases not matched to a gene; V was cut back by 1 base and J by 4 bases. CDR3 sequence reads: CASSLPGTSGTSYNEQFF. The CDR3 DNA is TGCGCCAGCAGCTTGCCCGGGACTAGCGGGACGTCTTACAATGAGCAGTTCTTC.

The rearrangement joins TRBV7-2 to TRBJ1-5; 9 positions match TRBD1. The CDR3 is made up of 15 amino acids. Germline CDR1 reads SGHTA; CDR2 reads FQGNSA. V was pared by 4 bases and J by 6 bases, with 7 bases of the junction left unmatched. The CDR3 spells CASSSGTGSGQPQHF. The DNA of the CDR3 is TGTGCCAGCAGCTCGGGGACAGGGAGCGGTCAGCCCCAGCATTTT.

This chain joins TRBV7-2 and TRBJ2-1, with D tentatively TRBD2 (5 bases). V was clipped by 4 bases and J by 5 bases, with 12 bases between them. CDR1 and CDR2 from the germline V gene are SGHTA and FQGNSA. The CDR3 loop spans 14 amino acids. In nucleotides, the CDR3 is TGTGCCAGCAGCTACCAGGACGGGAACAATGAGCAGTTCTTC. This translates into CASSYQDGNNEQFF.

V and J are TRBV7-9 and TRBJ1-1; a possible D gene is TRBD1 (6 bases). With 4 bases removed from V and 5 bases from J, the gap between germline ends came to 17 bases. Germline CDR1 SEHNR, CDR2 FQNEAQ (reference sequence). The CDR3 runs 15 residues. CDR3 loop: CASSWAPGRGTEAFF. The CDR3 DNA reads TGTGCCAGCAGCTGGGCTCCGGGCAGGGGAACTGAAGCTTTCTTT. The full variable domain, its missing parts supplied by reference TRBV7-9 and TRBJ1-1, is DTGVSQNPRHKITKRGQNVTFRCDPISEHNRLYWYRQTLGQGPEFLTYFQNEAQLEKSRLLSDRFSAERPKGSFSTLEIQRTEQGDSAMYLCASSWAPGRGTEAFFGQGTRLTVV.

This chain uses TRBV15 with TRBJ1-2; the D gene is possibly TRBD1 (6 bases). Germline loops: CDR1 LNHNV, CDR2 YYDKDF (reference sequence). With 5 bases removed from V and 4 bases from J, the gap between germline ends came to 20 bases. This CDR3 spans 16 amino acids. The CDR3 loop is CATSGRSGQGGYGYTF. In DNA, the CDR3 is TGTGCCACCAGCGGCAGGTCAGGACAAGGGGGCTATGGCTACACCTTC.

This clone was observed once. The rearrangement uses TRBV10-2 and TRBJ2-7, with D perhaps TRBD2 (5 bases). Germline V gene data show CDR1 as WSHSY and CDR2 as SAAADI. This CDR3 is 13 amino acids long. V was shortened by 3 bases and J by 7 bases, with 13 bases between the two germline ends. CDR3 DNA: TGCGCCAGCAGTGAAAACTCACAGCGGGAGCAGTACTTC. This translates into CASSENSQREQYF.

The chain is built from TRBV24-1 and TRBJ2-2, with a weak D call TRBD1 (6 bases). Trimming removed 5 bases from V and 6 bases from J, with 15 bases in between. The CDR3 runs to 15 residues. Germline CDR1 reads KGHDR; CDR2 reads SFDVKD. The CDR3 nucleotides are TGTGCCACCAGTGTCGGGCAGGGGATCGCCGGGGAGCTGTTTTTT. Translation: CATSVGQGIAGELFF.